These 27 T cell receptor beta chains came from one sample sequenced in a study of vaccination and CD4 T cells after COVID-19. Treatment in this sample: roughly ten-day PBMC culture with coronavirus spike peptide pools or control peptides (ViraFEST assay). Researchers used the Oncomine TCR Beta short-read assay to sequence DNA from cultured CD4+ T cells. MiXCR, applied by TCRdb to the PCR reads, yields one record per CDR3 protein. Altogether roughly 13,000 distinct CDR3 sequences are present, roughly three fifths being singletons, with the ten largest covering 11% to 15%. These TCRs are of unknown antigen specificity. Sequenced input: CD4+ T cells from blood, cultured in vitro. The receptors originated from a human donor who had recovered from COVID-19.

This clonotype has only a few counts. Germline is not matched at one junction end, which may reflect a read error. The chain joins TRBV7-7 to TRBJ2-5, with 7 bases that match TRBD1. There are 17 residues in the CDR3. Germline CDR1 reads SSHAT; CDR2 reads FNYEAQ (reference sequence). CDR3 amino acids: CASSRTLRRQGLETQYF. Written as DNA, the CDR3 is TGTGCTAGCAGCCGAACCTTACGTAGACAGGGCTTGGAGACCCAGTACTTC.

This clonotype has a handful of counts. V is TRBV6-5 and J is TRBJ2-2; possible D gene TRBD1, 6 bases. Trimming took 2 bases from V and 5 from J, leaving 12 bases between them. The CDR3 is 15 residues long. Germline V gene sequence: CDR1 MNHEY, CDR2 SVGAGI. CDR3 loop: CASSYPGEGTGELFF. CDR3 nucleotides: TGTGCCAGCAGTTACCCAGGGGAAGGAACCGGGGAGCTGTTTTTT.

Only one count was recorded for this clonotype. This chain links TRBV27 with TRBJ1-3, with a possible D match to TRBD1 (5 bases). Germline V lookup: CDR1 MNHEY, CDR2 SMNVEV (reference sequence). The CDR3 is made up of 15 amino acids. Trimming removed 2 bases from V and 4 bases from J, with 12 bases in between. For the CDR3, the DNA is TGTGCCAGCAGTTTAGAAGGGGCGCCCGGAAACACCATATATTTT. The encoded protein is CASSLEGAPGNTIYF.

This clonotype was counted between two and nine times. The V gene is TRBV2, the J gene TRBJ2-4, with D possibly being TRBD1 (6 bases). V was cut by 6 bases and J by 8 bases, with 8 bases left in between. Germline V lookup: CDR1 SNHLY, CDR2 FYNNEI. This CDR3 is 11 amino acids long. As DNA, the CDR3 is TGTGCCAGCAGACAGGGTTACATTCAGTACTTC. It translates to CASRQGYIQYF.

This chain joins TRBV7-2 and TRBJ2-1; a possible D gene is TRBD1 (6 bases). This CDR3 is 11 amino acids long. Germline CDR1 SGHTA, CDR2 FQGNSA. V was cut by 2 bases and J by 12 bases, with 8 bases left in between. This chain's CDR3 is CASSLSGAQFF. The CDR3 DNA is TGTGCCAGCAGCTTATCAGGGGCGCAGTTCTTC.

The V and J genes are TRBV10-1 and TRBJ2-1; D is unclear. The CDR3 is 17 amino acids. CDR1 and CDR2 from the germline V gene are WNHNN and SYGVQD (reference sequence). Deletions cut 0 bases from V and 0 bases from J, with 12 bases between. CDR3: CASSESTGPSSYNEQFF. CDR3 in DNA: TGCGCCAGCAGTGAGTCGACGGGCCCGAGCTCCTACAATGAGCAGTTCTTC.

This clonotype was observed a handful of times. The chain links TRBV18 to TRBJ2-5, with unresolved D. The CDR3 is made up of 14 amino acids. Per the germline V gene, CDR1 is KGHSH and CDR2 is LQKENI. The V end was cut by 3 bases, the J end by 1 base, with 9 bases between. CDR3 sequence (DNA): TGTGCCAGCTCACCGCAGCTAAGCCAAGAGACCCAGTACTTC. Its translation: CASSPQLSQETQYF.

The rearrangement links TRBV6-2 or TRBV6-3 to TRBJ2-7, with 10 positions matching TRBD1. Germline lookup yields CDR1 MNHEY and CDR2 SVGEGT. The V segment lost 5 bases and the J segment 2 bases; nucleotides outside the gene matches: 6. This CDR3 has 15 residues. The CDR3 DNA is TGTGCCAGCAGTCGCCGGGACAGGGGAACCTACGAGCAGTACTTC. Its translation: CASSRRDRGTYEQYF.

The chain couples TRBV15 to TRBJ2-7, with D hard to call. V lost 0 bases to trimming and J lost 1 base, with 7 bases between them. Germline V gene data show CDR1 as LNHNV and CDR2 as YYDKDF (reference sequence). The CDR3 is 14 amino acids. CDR3 in DNA: TGTGCCACCAGCAGAGATGGTCGTTCCTACGAGCAGTACTTC. This gives the protein CATSRDGRSYEQYF.

This clonotype was detected a few times. This sequence joins TRBV19 and TRBJ1-2; D is uncertain. Germline-derived CDR1 and CDR2 are LNHDA and SQIVND (reference sequence). The CDR3 totals 13 residues. V dropped 7 bases and J dropped 10 bases, with 19 bases sitting between them. The DNA for the CDR3 is TGTGCCAGTACGGCCGGGTATACGCCACACTACACCTTC. Its translation is CASTAGYTPHYTF.

This clonotype appeared a few times. DNA of the CDR3: TGCAGTGCTAGAGATCTGAGGAGTGGACAGCCCCAGCATTTT. Translation: CSARDLRSGQPQHF. V gene TRBV20-1 combines with J gene TRBJ1-5; no reliable D call. The germline V gene encodes CDR1 DFQATT and CDR2 SNEGSKA (reference sequence). The CDR3 length is 14 residues. V was pared by 0 bases and J by 7 bases, with 13 bases between.

This clonotype was seen more than once but under ten times. The chain joins TRBV7-2 to TRBJ2-4; 10 nucleotides line up with TRBD1. Per germline, CDR1 SGHTA and CDR2 FQGNSA. With 5 bases clipped from V and 7 bases from J, the junction kept 8 bases outside the gene matches. This CDR3 contains 15 residues. The CDR3 reads CASSPRDRGHNIQYF. DNA for the CDR3: TGTGCCAGCAGCCCCAGGGACAGGGGTCATAACATTCAGTACTTC.

V usage is TRBV11-1 and J usage is TRBJ1-4, with D perhaps matching TRBD1 (6 bases). The CDR3 runs 12 residues. Germline lookup yields CDR1 SGHAT and CDR2 FQDESV (reference sequence). V was cut by 5 bases and J by 9 bases, with 10 bases left in between. In DNA form, the CDR3 reads TGTGCCAGCAGCCAAACAGGGAAAAAACTGTTTTTT. Protein product: CASSQTGKKLFF.

The rearrangement joins TRBV14 to TRBJ2-2; tentative D call: TRBD1 (5 bases). V was clipped by 1 base and J by 0 bases, with 9 bases between them. Germline CDR1 reads SGHDN; CDR2 reads FVKESK. This CDR3 contains 16 residues. Written as DNA, the CDR3 is TGTGCCAGCAGCCAAGTCAGGGTCTCGAACACCGGGGAGCTGTTTTTT. Amino acids: CASSQVRVSNTGELFF.

This clonotype has more than one count but fewer than ten. The chain has TRBV20-1 and TRBJ2-1; 9 bases fit TRBD2. This CDR3 has 14 amino acids. V dropped 4 bases and J dropped 5; count of bases not matched to a gene: 6. In germline, CDR1 is DFQATT, CDR2 SNEGSKA (reference sequence). The CDR3 DNA reads as TGCAGTGCTACTGCCCCTAGCGGGGACAATGAGCAGTTCTTC. Its protein is CSATAPSGDNEQFF.

This sequence joins TRBV10-3 and TRBJ2-3; 11 bases map to TRBD2. Germline V CDR1 and CDR2: ENHRY, SYGVKD. This CDR3 is 15 amino acids long. V dropped 7 bases and J dropped 2; count of bases not matched to a gene: 5. The CDR3 nucleotides are TGTGCCATCAAGGAGACTAGCGGGGTCACAGATACGCAGTATTTT. As protein: CAIKETSGVTDTQYF.

The V and J genes are TRBV6-2 or TRBV6-3 and TRBJ1-1, with TRBD1 matching over 8 bases. The CDR3 extends over 11 amino acids. Losses at the gene ends were 6 bases for V and 11 bases for J; bases not matched to a gene: 5. The V gene's germline CDR1 is MNHEY and CDR2 SVGEGT. The CDR3, as DNA: TGTGCCAGCAGAGACAGGGGCGAGGCTTTCTTT. The encoded protein is CASRDRGEAFF.

The chain combines TRBV6-1 with TRBJ2-7; 8 bases map to TRBD1. The CDR3 has 15 amino acids. Germline V lookup: CDR1 MNHNS, CDR2 SASEGT. V lost 1 base, J lost 2 bases, and 4 bases stayed unmatched. CDR3 residues: CASSEGTGLPYEQYF. The CDR3 nucleotides read TGTGCCAGCAGTGAAGGGACAGGGCTTCCCTACGAGCAGTACTTC.

The chain is built from TRBV7-2 and TRBJ2-1, with D tentatively TRBD2 (5 bases). V was cut by 6 bases and J by 10 bases, with 19 bases left in between. Germline values: CDR1 SGHTA, CDR2 FQGNSA. The CDR3 totals 14 residues. The CDR3 region has the DNA TGTGCCAGCAGTTTCAAATCGGGATTAGGAGAGCAGTTCTTC. Translation gives CASSFKSGLGEQFF.

This clonotype was counted a few times. V and J are TRBV15 and TRBJ1-5; D remains unclear. Germline CDR1 and CDR2: LNHNV and YYDKDF (reference sequence). This CDR3 region has 13 residues. Deletions cut 0 bases from V and 8 bases from J, with 8 bases between. CDR3 sequence: CATSRDRTEPQHF. In nucleotides, the CDR3 is TGTGCCACCAGCAGAGATCGGACTGAGCCCCAGCATTTT. Full variable domain (outside the CDR3, taken from reference TRBV15 and TRBJ1-5): DAMVIQNPRYQVTQFGKPVTLSCSQTLNHNVMYWYQQKSSQAPKLLFHYYDKDFNNEADTPDNFQSRRPNTSFCFLDIRSPGLGDTAMYLCATSRDRTEPQHFGDGTRLSIL.

This clonotype has more than one count but fewer than ten. The V and J genes are TRBV20-1 and TRBJ2-1, with 10 positions matching TRBD1. The CDR3 runs 13 residues. Germline V gene lookup returns CDR1 DFQATT and CDR2 SNEGSKA (reference sequence). Trimming removed 4 bases from V and 7 bases from J; junction bases left unmatched: 4. The CDR3: CSATGTGVNEQFF. The CDR3 DNA sequence: TGCAGTGCTACGGGGACAGGGGTAAATGAGCAGTTCTTC.

The chain recombines TRBV27 with TRBJ2-7; D perhaps matches TRBD1 (5 bases). This CDR3 spans 13 amino acids. Germline V gene sequence: CDR1 MNHEY, CDR2 SMNVEV (reference sequence). The V gene lost 3 bases and the J gene lost 4 bases, with 10 bases spanning the gap. In nucleotides, the CDR3 is TGTGCCAGCAGTTTGAGACAGCGTTACGAGCAGTACTTC. Translated, it gives CASSLRQRYEQYF.

The chain employs TRBV7-9 and TRBJ2-3; 9 bases are shared with TRBD2. Germline CDR1 is SEHNR and CDR2 is FQNEAQ (reference sequence). V shed 7 bases, J shed 4 bases, and the junction held 9 bases outside the gene matches. The CDR3 length is 15 residues. The CDR3 sequence is CASTEVGTSPDTQYF. The CDR3 DNA follows: TGTGCCAGCACCGAAGTCGGGACTAGCCCAGATACGCAGTATTTT. The full variable domain, rest sourced from reference TRBV7-9 and TRBJ2-3, is DTGVSQNPRHKITKRGQNVTFRCDPISEHNRLYWYRQTLGQGPEFLTYFQNEAQLEKSRLLSDRFSAERPKGSFSTLEIQRTEQGDSAMYLCASTEVGTSPDTQYFGPGTRLTVL.

About this clonotype: Sequence at one end of the junction differs from germline and may be a read error. This chain links TRBV7-3 with TRBJ2-1; 9 bases map to TRBD2. The length of the CDR3 is 17 residues. The germline CDR1 and CDR2 sequences are SGHTA and FQGTGA. The CDR3 nucleotides are TGTGCCAGCAACTTAACGGCGGCGGGAGGGTCGGACAATGAGCAGTTCTTC. Protein sequence: CASNLTAAGGSDNEQFF.

This clonotype is classed as large. The chain has TRBV20-1 and TRBJ2-7; 12 bases match TRBD2. The CDR3 sequence is 16 residues long. CDR1 and CDR2 (germline): DFQATT, SNEGSKA (reference sequence). The junction had 8 bases not matched to a gene; V was cut back by 2 bases and J by 3 bases. CDR3 DNA: TGCAGTGCTAGACCCCGGACTAGCGGGATTATCTACGAGCAGTACTTC. It encodes CSARPRTSGIIYEQYF.

The chain employs TRBV7-2 and TRBJ2-5, with D possibly TRBD2 on 5 matching bases. Germline CDR1 is SGHTA and CDR2 is FQGNSA. V was trimmed by 5 bases and J by 5 bases, leaving 9 bases between them. This CDR3 spans 12 amino acids. The CDR3 bases are TGTGCCAGCAGCCTGGTAGCGGAGACCCAGTACTTC. Protein product: CASSLVAETQYF.

This clonotype turned up a few times. The chain uses TRBV18 and TRBJ2-3; TRBD2 aligns across 12 bases. The CDR3 totals 16 residues. V gave up 4 bases and J gave up 0 bases; unmatched junction bases: 2. From germline, CDR1 is KGHSH and CDR2 LQKENI. CDR3 DNA sequence: TGTGCCAGCTCACAAGGGACTAGCGGGAGCACAGATACGCAGTATTTT. Amino acid sequence: CASSQGTSGSTDTQYF.